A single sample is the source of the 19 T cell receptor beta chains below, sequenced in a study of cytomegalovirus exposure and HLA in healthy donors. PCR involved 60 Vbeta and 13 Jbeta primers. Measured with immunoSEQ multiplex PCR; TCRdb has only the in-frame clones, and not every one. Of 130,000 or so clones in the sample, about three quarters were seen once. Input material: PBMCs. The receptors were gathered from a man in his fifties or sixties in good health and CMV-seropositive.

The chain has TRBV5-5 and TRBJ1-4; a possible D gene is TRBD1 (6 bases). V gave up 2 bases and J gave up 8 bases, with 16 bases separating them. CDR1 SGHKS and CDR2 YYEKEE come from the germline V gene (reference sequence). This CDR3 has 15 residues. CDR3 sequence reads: CASSLEGGRGEKLFF. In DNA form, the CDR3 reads TGTGCCAGCAGCTTAGAGGGGGGGCGCGGCGAAAAACTGTTTTTT. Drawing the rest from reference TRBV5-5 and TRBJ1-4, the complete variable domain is DAGVTQSPTHLIKTRGQQVTLRCSPISGHKSVSWYQQVLGQGPQFIFQYYEKEERGRGNFPDRFSARQFPNYSSELNVNALLLGDSALYLCASSLEGGRGEKLFFGSGTQLSVL.

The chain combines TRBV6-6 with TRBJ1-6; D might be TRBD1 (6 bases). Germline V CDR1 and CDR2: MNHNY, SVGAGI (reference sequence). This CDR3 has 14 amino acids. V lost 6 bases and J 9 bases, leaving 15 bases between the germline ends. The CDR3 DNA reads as TGTGCCAGCAGCACGGACAGCCGACCTTCACCCCTCCACTTT. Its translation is CASSTDSRPSPLHF.

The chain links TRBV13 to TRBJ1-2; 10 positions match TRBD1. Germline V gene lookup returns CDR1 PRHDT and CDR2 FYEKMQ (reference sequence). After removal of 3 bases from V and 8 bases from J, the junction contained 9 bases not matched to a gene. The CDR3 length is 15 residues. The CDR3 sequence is CASSFDRGRVGGYTF. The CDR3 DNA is TGTGCCAGCAGCTTCGACAGGGGGCGGGTCGGGGGCTACACCTTC.

The CDR3: CASSQVALAEGEQFF. The DNA for the CDR3 is TGCGCCAGCAGCCAAGTGGCCCTAGCGGAGGGTGAGCAGTTCTTC. The gene calls are TRBV4-3 and TRBJ2-1, with 7 positions matching TRBD2. The CDR3 covers 15 residues. The germline V gene has CDR1 LGHNA and CDR2 YSLEER. V gave up 1 base and J gave up 9 bases; unmatched junction bases: 9.

CDR3 protein: CASSLSQNTEAFF. In nucleotides, the CDR3 is TGTGCCAGCAGCTTATCACAGAACACTGAAGCTTTCTTT. The genes are TRBV7-6 and TRBJ1-1; D unresolved. The germline V gene encodes CDR1 SGHVS and CDR2 FNYEAQ. With 2 bases removed from V and 1 base from J, the gap between germline ends came to 5 bases. The CDR3 consists of 13 residues.

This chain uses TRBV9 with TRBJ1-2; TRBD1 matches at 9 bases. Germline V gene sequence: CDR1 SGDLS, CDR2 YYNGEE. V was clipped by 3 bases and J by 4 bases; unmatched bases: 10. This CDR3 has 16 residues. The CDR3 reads CASSATGTGFVYGYTF. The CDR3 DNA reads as TGTGCCAGCAGCGCGACCGGGACAGGGTTTGTCTATGGCTACACCTTC.

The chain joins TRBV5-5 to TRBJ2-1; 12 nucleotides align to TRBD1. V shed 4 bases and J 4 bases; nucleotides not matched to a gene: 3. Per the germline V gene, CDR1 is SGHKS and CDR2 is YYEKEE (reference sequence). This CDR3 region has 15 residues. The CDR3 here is CASSRDRGPYNEQFF. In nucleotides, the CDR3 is TGTGCCAGCAGCCGGGACAGGGGGCCATACAATGAGCAGTTCTTC. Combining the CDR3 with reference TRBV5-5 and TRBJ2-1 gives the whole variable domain DAGVTQSPTHLIKTRGQQVTLRCSPISGHKSVSWYQQVLGQGPQFIFQYYEKEERGRGNFPDRFSARQFPNYSSELNVNALLLGDSALYLCASSRDRGPYNEQFFGPGTRLTVL.

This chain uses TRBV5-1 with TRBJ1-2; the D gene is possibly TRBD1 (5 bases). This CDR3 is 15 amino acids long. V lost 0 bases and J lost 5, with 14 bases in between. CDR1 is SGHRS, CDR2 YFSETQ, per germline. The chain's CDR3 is CASSLAGQGTYGYTF. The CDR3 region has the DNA TGCGCCAGCAGCTTGGCCGGGCAGGGCACTTATGGCTACACCTTC.

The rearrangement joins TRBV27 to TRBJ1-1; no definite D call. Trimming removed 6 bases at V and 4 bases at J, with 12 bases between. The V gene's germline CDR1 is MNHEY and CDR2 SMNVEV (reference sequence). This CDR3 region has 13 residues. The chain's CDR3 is CASSMRGGTEAFF. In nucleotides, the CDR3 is TGTGCCAGCAGCATGCGGGGTGGCACTGAAGCTTTCTTT.

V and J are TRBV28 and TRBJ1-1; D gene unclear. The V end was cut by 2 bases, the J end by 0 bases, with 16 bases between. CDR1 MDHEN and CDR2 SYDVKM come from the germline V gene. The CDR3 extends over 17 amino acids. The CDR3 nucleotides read TGTGCCAGCAGTTTAATAGCAATCGGCGGCTTGAACACTGAAGCTTTCTTT. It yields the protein CASSLIAIGGLNTEAFF.

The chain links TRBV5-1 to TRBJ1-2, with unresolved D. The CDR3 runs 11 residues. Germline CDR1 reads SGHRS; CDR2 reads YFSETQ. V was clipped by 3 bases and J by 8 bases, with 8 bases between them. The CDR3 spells CASSYGEGYTF. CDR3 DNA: TGCGCCAGCAGCTACGGGGAAGGCTACACCTTC.

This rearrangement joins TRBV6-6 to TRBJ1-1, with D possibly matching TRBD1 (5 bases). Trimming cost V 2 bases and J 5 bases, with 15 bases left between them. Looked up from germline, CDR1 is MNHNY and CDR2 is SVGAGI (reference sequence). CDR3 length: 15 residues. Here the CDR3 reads CASSYPRGLGTEAFF. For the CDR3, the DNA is TGTGCCAGCAGTTACCCTAGGGGTTTAGGGACTGAAGCTTTCTTT.

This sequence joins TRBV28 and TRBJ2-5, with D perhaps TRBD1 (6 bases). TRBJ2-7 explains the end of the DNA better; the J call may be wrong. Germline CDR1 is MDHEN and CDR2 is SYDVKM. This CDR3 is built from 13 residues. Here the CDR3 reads CASSRQDRYEQYF. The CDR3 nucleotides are TGTGCCAGCAGCAGACAGGATCGCTACGAGCAGTACTTC.

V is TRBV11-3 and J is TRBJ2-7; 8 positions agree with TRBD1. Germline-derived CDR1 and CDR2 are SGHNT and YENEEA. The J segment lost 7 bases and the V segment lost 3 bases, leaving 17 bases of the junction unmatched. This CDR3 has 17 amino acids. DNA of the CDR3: TGTGCCAGCAGCTTCTACTCCGGACAGGGAGGTACGGGAGAGCAGTACTTC. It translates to CASSFYSGQGGTGEQYF.

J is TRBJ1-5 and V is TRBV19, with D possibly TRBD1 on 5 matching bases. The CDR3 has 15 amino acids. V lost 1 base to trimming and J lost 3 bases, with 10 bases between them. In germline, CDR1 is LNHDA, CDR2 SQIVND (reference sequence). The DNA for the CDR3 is TGTGCCAGTAGTATAGGCTGGGGACTCAATCAGCCCCAGCATTTT. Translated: CASSIGWGLNQPQHF.

CDR3 DNA sequence: TGCGCCAGCAGCTTGCTAGCGGGGCCTCAAGAGACCCAGTACTTC. It codes for CASSLLAGPQETQYF. The chain carries TRBV5-1 and TRBJ2-5, with TRBD2 matching 9 bases. V shed 1 base and J 2 bases; nucleotides not matched to a gene: 3. From germline, CDR1 is SGHRS and CDR2 YFSETQ. This CDR3 region has 15 residues.

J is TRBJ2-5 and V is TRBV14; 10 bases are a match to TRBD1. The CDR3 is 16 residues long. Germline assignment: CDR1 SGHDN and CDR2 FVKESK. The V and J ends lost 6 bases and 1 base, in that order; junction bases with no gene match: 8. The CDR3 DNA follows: TGTGCCAGCAGTTTCCGGGACAGGGGAATCCAAGAGACCCAGTACTTC. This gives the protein CASSFRDRGIQETQYF. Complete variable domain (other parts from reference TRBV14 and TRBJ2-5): EAGVTQFPSHSVIEKGQTVTLRCDPISGHDNLYWYRRVMGKEIKFLLHFVKESKQDESGMPNNRFLAERTGGTYSTLKVQPAELEDSGVYFCASSFRDRGIQETQYFGPGTRLLVL.

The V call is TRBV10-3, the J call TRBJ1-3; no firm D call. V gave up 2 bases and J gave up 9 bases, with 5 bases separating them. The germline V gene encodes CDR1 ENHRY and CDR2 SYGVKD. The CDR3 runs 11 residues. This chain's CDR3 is CAISEAVTIYF. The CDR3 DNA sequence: TGTGCCATCAGTGAGGCGGTCACCATATATTTT.

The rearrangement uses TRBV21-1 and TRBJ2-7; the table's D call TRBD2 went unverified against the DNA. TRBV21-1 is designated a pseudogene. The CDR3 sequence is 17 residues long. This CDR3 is CASSNPPGRRGLREQYF. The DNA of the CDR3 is TGTGCCAGCAGCAATCCCCCCGGTCGGCGGGGGCTGCGGGAGCAGTACTTC.